Each of the 5 T cell receptor beta chains below was sequenced from the same sample in a study of graft-versus-host responses after intestinal transplantation. Their cognate antigens are unknown. Profiling relied on immunoSEQ multiplex PCR, and the TCRdb table lists in-frame clones only, not all of them. This sample yields 90,000 to 150,000 clones, of which 85% to 95% are seen a single time; more than 0.1% belongs to the top ten. The source material was unstimulated CD4+ T cells sorted from spleen or lymph node cells, sampled before intestinal transplant. The receptors originated from a human donor who received an intestinal transplant.

CDR3 DNA sequence: TGTGCCAGCAGCACCGGACTAGCGGTGCAAGAGACCCAGTACTTC. It codes for CASSTGLAVQETQYF. The genes are TRBV7-9 and TRBJ2-5, with 10 bases fitting TRBD2. J gave up 2 bases and V 5 bases, and 5 bases lay outside the gene matches. Germline V lookup: CDR1 SEHNR, CDR2 FQNEAQ (reference sequence). The CDR3 runs to 15 residues.

V usage is TRBV9 and J usage is TRBJ2-2, with 7 bases identical to TRBD2. The CDR3 sequence is 18 residues long. The ends lost 4 bases at V and 7 bases at J; junction bases unmatched: 19. Germline loops: CDR1 SGDLS, CDR2 YYNGEE. DNA for the CDR3: TGTGCCAGCAGCACCCAGAGAAACAGCGGGGTCGTAAGCGGGGAGCTGTTTTTT. It yields the protein CASSTQRNSGVVSGELFF.

The chain links TRBV28 to TRBJ2-5; the match to TRBD2 covers 10 bases. Germline V CDR1 and CDR2: MDHEN, SYDVKM. The CDR3 runs 16 residues. V gave up 2 bases and J gave up 5 bases; unmatched junction bases: 8. The CDR3 here is CASSLGLADLRETQYF. The CDR3, as DNA: TGTGCCAGCAGTTTAGGACTAGCGGACCTACGGGAGACCCAGTACTTC.

The rearrangement links TRBV27 to TRBJ1-2, with 7 positions matching TRBD1. The CDR3 spans 15 residues. Germline V CDR1 and CDR2: MNHEY, SMNVEV (reference sequence). V lost 4 bases and J lost 2; bases outside the gene matches: 7. The CDR3 sequence is CASSSLTTGNYGYTF. For the CDR3, the DNA is TGTGCCAGCAGTTCCCTTACGACAGGGAACTATGGCTACACCTTC.

The chain joins TRBV19 to TRBJ2-1, with D possibly called TRBD1 or TRBD2 (5 bases each). Per germline, CDR1 LNHDA and CDR2 SQIVND (reference sequence). Trimming pared 3 bases from V and 0 bases from J, leaving 12 bases between. The CDR3 contains 16 residues. For the CDR3, the DNA is TGTGCCAGTAGTATTCTGGGGGACCGCTCCTACAATGAGCAGTTCTTC. This gives the protein CASSILGDRSYNEQFF.